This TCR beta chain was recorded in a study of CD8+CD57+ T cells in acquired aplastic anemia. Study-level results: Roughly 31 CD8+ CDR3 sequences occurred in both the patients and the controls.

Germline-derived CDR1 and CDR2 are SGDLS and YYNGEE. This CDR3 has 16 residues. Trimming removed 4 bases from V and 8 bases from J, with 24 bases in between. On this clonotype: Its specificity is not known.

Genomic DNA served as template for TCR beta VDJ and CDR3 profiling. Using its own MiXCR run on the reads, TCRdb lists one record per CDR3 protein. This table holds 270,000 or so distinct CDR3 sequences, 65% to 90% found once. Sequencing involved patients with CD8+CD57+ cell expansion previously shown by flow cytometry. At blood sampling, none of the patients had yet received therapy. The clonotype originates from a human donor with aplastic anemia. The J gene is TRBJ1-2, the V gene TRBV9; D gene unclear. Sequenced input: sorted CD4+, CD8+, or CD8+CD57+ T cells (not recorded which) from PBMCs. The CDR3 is CASSISRTSEATGYTF. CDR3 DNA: TGTGCCAGCAGCATATCCCGGACTAGCGAGGCCACAGGCTACACCTTC.